The following is a TCR beta chain sequence with its context. Naive CD8 cells were CD45RO-negative, positively selected for CCR7, excluding terminally differentiated effector memory CD45RA+ cells. The data were taken from a study of shared clonotypes between healthy human individuals. The CDR3 is 15 residues long. Germline values: CDR1 PRHDT, CDR2 FYEKMQ (reference sequence). V was clipped by 4 bases and J by 3 bases; unmatched bases: 5. Libraries were prepared by immunoSEQ multiplex PCR; TCRdb keeps only in-frame clonotypes and omits some of them. The sample contains about 1.9 million clones, 90% to 95% of which appear only once.

The material sequenced was naive CD8+ T cells from PBMCs. The clonotype originates from a man in his late teens or twenties in good health. Some clones in this sample may be carry-over from other donors' samples. The gene calls are TRBV13 and TRBJ2-5, with 10 bases that match TRBD1. The CDR3 is CASSSGGTGEETQYF. In DNA form, the CDR3 reads TGTGCCAGCAGCTCTGGCGGGACAGGGGAAGAGACCCAGTACTTC.